The clone carrying this T cell receptor beta chain was detected a few times. These data come from a study of T cells in Graves' hyperthyroidism and ophthalmopathy. The V end was cut by 4 bases, the J end by 4 bases, with 14 bases between. Germline V gene sequence: CDR1 SQVTM, CDR2 ANQGSEA. The CDR3 has 13 residues. RNA transcripts gave rise to amplified TCR beta CDR3 regions. TCR CDR3 regions were first amplified by RT-PCR with HTBI primers. TCRdb called the multiplex PCR reads again in MiXCR, with one record for every CDR3 protein. Here the sample spans about 700,000 distinct CDR3 sequences, less than 15% being singletons.

The clonotype was recovered from a woman under 30 with Graves' hyperthyroidism. Sequencing input: blood. V gene TRBV29-1 combines with J gene TRBJ2-7, with TRBD2 as a possible D gene (6 bases). The CDR3 sequence: CSVARSGVYEQYF. In nucleotides, the CDR3 is TGCAGCGTTGCCCGGTCGGGGGTTTACGAGCAGTACTTC.